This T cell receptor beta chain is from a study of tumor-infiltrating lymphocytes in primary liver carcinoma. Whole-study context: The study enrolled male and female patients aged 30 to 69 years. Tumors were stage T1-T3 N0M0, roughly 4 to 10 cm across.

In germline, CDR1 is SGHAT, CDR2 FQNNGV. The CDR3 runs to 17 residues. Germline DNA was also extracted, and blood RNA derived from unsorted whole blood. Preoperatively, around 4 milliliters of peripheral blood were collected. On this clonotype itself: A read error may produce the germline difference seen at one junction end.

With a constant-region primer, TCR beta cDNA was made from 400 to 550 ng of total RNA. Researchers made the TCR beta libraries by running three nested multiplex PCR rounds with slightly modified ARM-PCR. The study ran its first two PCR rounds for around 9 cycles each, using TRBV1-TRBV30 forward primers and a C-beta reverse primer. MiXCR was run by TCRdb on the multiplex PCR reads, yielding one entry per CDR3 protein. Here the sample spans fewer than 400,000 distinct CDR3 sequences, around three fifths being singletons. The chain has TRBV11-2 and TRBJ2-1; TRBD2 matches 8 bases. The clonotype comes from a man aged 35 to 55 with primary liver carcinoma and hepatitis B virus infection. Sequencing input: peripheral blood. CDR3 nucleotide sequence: TGTGCCAACAGCTCGACGGCGGGGGGCATCGCAGCTCTGGCGCATTTCTTC. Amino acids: CANSSTAGGIAALAHFF.